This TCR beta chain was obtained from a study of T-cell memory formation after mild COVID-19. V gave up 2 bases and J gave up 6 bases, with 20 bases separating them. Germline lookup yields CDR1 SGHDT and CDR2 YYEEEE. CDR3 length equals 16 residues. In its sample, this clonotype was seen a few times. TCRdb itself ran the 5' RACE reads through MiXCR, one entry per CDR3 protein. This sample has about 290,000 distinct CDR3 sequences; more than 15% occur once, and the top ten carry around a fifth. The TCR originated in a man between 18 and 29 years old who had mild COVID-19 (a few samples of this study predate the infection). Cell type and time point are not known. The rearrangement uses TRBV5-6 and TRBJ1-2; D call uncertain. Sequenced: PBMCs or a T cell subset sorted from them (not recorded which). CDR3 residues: CASSLLTLAYIHGYTF. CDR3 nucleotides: TGTGCCAGCAGCTTATTAACACTCGCGTACATTCATGGCTACACCTTC.